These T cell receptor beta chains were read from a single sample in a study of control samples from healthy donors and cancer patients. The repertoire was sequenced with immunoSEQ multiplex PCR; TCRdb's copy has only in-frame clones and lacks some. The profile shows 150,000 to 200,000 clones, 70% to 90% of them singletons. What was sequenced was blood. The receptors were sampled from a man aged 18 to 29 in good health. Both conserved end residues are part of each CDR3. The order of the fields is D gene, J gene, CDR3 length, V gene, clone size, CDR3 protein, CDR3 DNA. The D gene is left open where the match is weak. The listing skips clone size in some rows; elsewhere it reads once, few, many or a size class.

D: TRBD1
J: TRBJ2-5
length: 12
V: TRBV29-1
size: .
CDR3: CSVGGQKETQYF
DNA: TGCAGCGTTGGGGGACAGAAAGAGACCCAGTACTTC

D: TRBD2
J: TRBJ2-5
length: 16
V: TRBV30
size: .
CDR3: CAWSRGTSGGFETQYF
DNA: TGTGCCTGGAGTAGAGGGACTAGCGGGGGGTTCGAGACCCAGTACTTC

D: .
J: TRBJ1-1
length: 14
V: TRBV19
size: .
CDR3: CASSTLQGVTEAFF
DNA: TGTGCCAGTAGTACTTTACAGGGAGTCACTGAAGCTTTCTTT

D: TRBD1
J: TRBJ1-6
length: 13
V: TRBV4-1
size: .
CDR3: CASSQTGDSPLHF
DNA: TGCGCCAGCAGCCAGACAGGGGACTCACCCCTCCACTTT

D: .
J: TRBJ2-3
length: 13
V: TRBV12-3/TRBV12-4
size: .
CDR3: CASSLTSTDTQYF
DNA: TGTGCCAGCAGTTTAACAAGCACAGATACGCAGTATTTT

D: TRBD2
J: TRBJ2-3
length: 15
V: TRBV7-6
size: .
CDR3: CASSTLLAATDTQYF
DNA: TGTGCCAGCAGCACGCTACTAGCGGCCACAGATACGCAGTATTTT

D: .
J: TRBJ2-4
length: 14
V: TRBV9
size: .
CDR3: CASNPAWSAGIQYF
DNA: TGTGCCAGCAACCCGGCGTGGTCGGCTGGTATTCAGTACTTC

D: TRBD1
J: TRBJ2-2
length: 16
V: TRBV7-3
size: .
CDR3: CASSPLTGGDPGELFF
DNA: TGTGCCAGCAGCCCCCTGACAGGGGGCGATCCCGGGGAGCTGTTTTTT

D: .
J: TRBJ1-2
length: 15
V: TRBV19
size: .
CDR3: CASSIDNGQLYGYTF
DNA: TGTGCCAGTAGTATAGACAACGGACAGCTCTATGGCTACACCTTC

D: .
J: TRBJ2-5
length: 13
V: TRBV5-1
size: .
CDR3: CASSSEEGETQYF
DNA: TGCGCCAGCAGCTCCGAGGAAGGAGAGACCCAGTACTTC

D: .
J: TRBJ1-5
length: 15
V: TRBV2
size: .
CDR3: CASSKQGLGNQPQHF
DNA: TGTGCCAGCAGTAAACAGGGTTTGGGTAATCAGCCCCAGCATTTT

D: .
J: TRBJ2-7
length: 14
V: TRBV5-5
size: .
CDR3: CASSPLATSYEQYF
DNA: TGTGCCAGCAGCCCTCTAGCAACCTCCTACGAGCAGTACTTC

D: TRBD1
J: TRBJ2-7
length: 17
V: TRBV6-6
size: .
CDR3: CASSHNPTRDSNYEQYF
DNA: TGTGCCAGCAGTCATAACCCCACGAGGGACAGCAACTACGAGCAGTACTTC

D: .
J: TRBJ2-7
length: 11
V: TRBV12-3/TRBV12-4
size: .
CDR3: CASSSRHEQYF
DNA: TGTGCCAGCAGCTCCCGGCACGAGCAGTACTTC

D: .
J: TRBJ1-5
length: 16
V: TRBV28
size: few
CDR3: CASSLGGLGNYQPQHF
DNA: TGTGCCAGCAGTTTAGGGGGTTTAGGGAATTATCAGCCCCAGCATTTT

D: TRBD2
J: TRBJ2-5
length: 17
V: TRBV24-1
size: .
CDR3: CATSDSGLAGPQETQYF
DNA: TGTGCCACCAGTGATTCTGGTCTAGCGGGACCCCAAGAGACCCAGTACTTC

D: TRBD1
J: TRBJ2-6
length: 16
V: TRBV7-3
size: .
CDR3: CASSFTGGSGANVLTF
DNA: TGTGCCAGCAGCTTCACAGGGGGCTCTGGGGCCAACGTCCTGACTTTC